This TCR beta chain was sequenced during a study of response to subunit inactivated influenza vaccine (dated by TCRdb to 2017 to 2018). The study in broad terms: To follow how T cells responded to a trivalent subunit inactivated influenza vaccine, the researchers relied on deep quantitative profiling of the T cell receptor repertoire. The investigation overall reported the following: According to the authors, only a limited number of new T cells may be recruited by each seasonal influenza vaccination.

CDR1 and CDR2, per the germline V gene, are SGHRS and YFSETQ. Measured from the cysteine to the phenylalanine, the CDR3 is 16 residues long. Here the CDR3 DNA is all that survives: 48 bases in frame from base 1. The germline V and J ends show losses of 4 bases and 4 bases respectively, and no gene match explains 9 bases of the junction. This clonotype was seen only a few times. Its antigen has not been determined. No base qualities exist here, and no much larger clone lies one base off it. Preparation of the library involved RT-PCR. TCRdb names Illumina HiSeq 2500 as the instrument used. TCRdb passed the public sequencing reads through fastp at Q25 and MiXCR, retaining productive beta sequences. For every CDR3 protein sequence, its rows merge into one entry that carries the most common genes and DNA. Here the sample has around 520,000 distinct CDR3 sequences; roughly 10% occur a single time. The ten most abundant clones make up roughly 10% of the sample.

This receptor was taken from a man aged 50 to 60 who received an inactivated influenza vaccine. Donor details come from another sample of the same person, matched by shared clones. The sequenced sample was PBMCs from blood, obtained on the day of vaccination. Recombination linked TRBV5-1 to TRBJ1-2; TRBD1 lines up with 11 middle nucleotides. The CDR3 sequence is CASSPGTGGVSYGYTF. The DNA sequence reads TGCGCCAGCAGCCCTGGGACAGGGGGTGTCAGCTATGGCTACACCTTC.